At least ten counts were recorded for the clone carrying this TCR beta chain. Antigen specificity is unknown. The cDNA came from 5'RACE with 10-nucleotide random UMIs. TCRdb recomputed calls from the 5' RACE reads with MiXCR, one row per CDR3 protein. The profile shows 66,000 or so distinct CDR3 sequences, around 3.1% of them singletons. This entry belongs to a study of neurological immune-mediated disorders. Whole-study findings and limits: TCR-beta repertoires seemed private in all groups, with no expanded CDR3 amino acid sequences shared. The study found the most TCR clonal expansion in HTLV-1-associated myelopathy and the least in multiple sclerosis, below healthy controls.

CDR3 length: 14 residues. CDR1 is SGHRS, CDR2 YFSETQ, per germline. Losses at the gene ends were 2 bases for V and 8 bases for J; bases not matched to a gene: 6. The TCR comes from a man in his forties with multiple sclerosis. The material sequenced was PBMCs. The chain joins TRBV5-1 to TRBJ2-3; 9 bases agree with TRBD2. The CDR3 DNA reads TGCGCCAGCAGCTTCCTAGCGGGAAATCCTACGCAGTATTTT. Translating gives CASSFLAGNPTQYF.